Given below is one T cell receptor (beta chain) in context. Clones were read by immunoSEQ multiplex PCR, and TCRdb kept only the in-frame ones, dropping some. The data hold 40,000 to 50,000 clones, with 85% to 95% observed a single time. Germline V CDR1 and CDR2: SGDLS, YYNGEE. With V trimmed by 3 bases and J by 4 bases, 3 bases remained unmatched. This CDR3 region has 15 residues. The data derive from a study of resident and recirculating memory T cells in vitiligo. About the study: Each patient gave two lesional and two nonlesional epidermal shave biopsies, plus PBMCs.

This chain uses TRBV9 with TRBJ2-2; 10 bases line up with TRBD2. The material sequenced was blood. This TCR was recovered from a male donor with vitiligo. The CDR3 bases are TGTGCCAGCAGCGCCAGCGGGGGGGTCACCGGGGAGCTGTTTTTT. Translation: CASSASGGVTGELFF.